These T cell receptor beta chains were read from a single sample in a study of cytomegalovirus exposure and HLA in healthy donors. The repertoire was sequenced with immunoSEQ multiplex PCR; TCRdb's copy has only in-frame clones and lacks some. The sample shows some 100,000 clones, more than 65% of them seen only once. Material for sequencing was PBMCs. The receptors derive from a woman between 18 and 30 years old in good health and CMV-seronegative. Both conserved end residues are part of each CDR3. The order of the fields is V gene, D gene, J gene, clone size, CDR3 protein, CDR3 DNA. D genes are given only for firm matches. Part of the rows lack a size; the others show once, few, many or a class for expanded clones.

TRBV7-9,.,TRBJ2-2,once,CASSERHANTGELFF,TGTGCCAGCAGCGAACGACACGCGAACACCGGGGAGCTGTTTTTT
TRBV27,TRBD1,TRBJ2-7,.,CASSAGTGRPLRHEQYF,TGTGCCAGCAGTGCCGGGACAGGGAGACCCCTCCGCCACGAGCAGTACTTC
TRBV5-1,.,TRBJ1-1,.,CASTDSGITEAFF,TGCGCCAGCACAGATTCCGGGATCACTGAAGCTTTCTTT
TRBV5-1,TRBD2,TRBJ2-3,.,CASSWTSGSTDTQYF,TGCGCCAGCAGCTGGACTAGCGGTAGCACAGATACGCAGTATTTT
TRBV23-1,.,TRBJ2-1,.,CASSQEGASEQFF,TGCGCCAGCAGTCAGGAAGGAGCTTCTGAGCAGTTCTTC
TRBV10-1,.,TRBJ2-7,.,CASIFHFQARPYEQYF,TGCGCCAGCATCTTCCATTTCCAGGCTCGTCCCTACGAGCAGTACTTC
TRBV5-4,TRBD2,TRBJ2-1,.,CASSPVDFSSGSYNEQFF,TGTGCCAGCAGCCCCGTTGATTTTTCTAGCGGGAGTTACAATGAGCAGTTCTTC
TRBV28,TRBD1,TRBJ1-1,.,CASRTGMNTEAFF,TGTGCCAGCAGGACAGGGATGAACACTGAAGCTTTCTTT
TRBV7-2,.,TRBJ2-3,.,CASGRDRRTDTQYF,TGTGCCAGCGGCCGCGACAGGCGCACAGATACGCAGTATTTT
TRBV27,TRBD1,TRBJ1-2,once,CASRVSGGYGYTF,TGTGCCAGCAGAGTGTCAGGGGGCTATGGCTACACCTTC
TRBV18,.,TRBJ2-7,once,CASSPDGHGEFSYEQYF,TGTGCCAGCTCACCCGACGGTCACGGGGAGTTTTCCTACGAGCAGTACTTC
TRBV28,.,TRBJ2-2,once,CAGGGVSGGELFF,TGTGCCGGAGGGGGGGTTAGCGGAGGGGAGCTGTTTTTT
TRBV27,TRBD1,TRBJ2-5,.,CASSPNNRGETQYF,TGTGCCAGCAGTCCAAATAACAGGGGGGAGACCCAGTACTTC
TRBV7-9,.,TRBJ2-7,.,CASSLRDTYEQYF,TGTGCCAGCAGCTTAAGGGACACCTACGAGCAGTACTTC
TRBV21-1,.,TRBJ1-5,.,CASSKLQDPCPGNQPQHF,TGTGCCAGCAGCAAGCTCCAAGATCCCTGCCCGGGCAATCAGCCCCAGCATTTT
TRBV6-5,TRBD2,TRBJ2-7,once,CASSWTSGRSREQYF,TGTGCCAGCAGTTGGACTAGCGGGAGGTCGAGGGAGCAGTACTTC
TRBV28,.,TRBJ1-5,.,CASSSDSNQPQHF,TGTGCCAGCAGTTCAGATAGCAATCAGCCCCAGCATTTT
TRBV27,.,TRBJ2-2,.,CASSWAGATGELFF,TGTGCCAGCAGTTGGGCGGGGGCGACCGGGGAGCTGTTTTTT
TRBV5-4,TRBD1,TRBJ2-6,.,CASSSPGQGGLSGANVLTF,TGTGCCAGCAGCTCGCCCGGACAGGGGGGCCTCTCTGGGGCCAACGTCCTGACTTTC
TRBV19,TRBD1,TRBJ1-1,.,CASSRNRDSAGTEAFF,TGTGCCAGTAGTAGAAACCGGGACAGCGCGGGTACTGAAGCTTTCTTT
TRBV7-3,TRBD1,TRBJ2-7,.,CASSLTPGTGAEQYF,TGTGCCAGCAGCTTAACCCCAGGGACAGGGGCCGAGCAGTACTTC
TRBV9,TRBD2,TRBJ2-1,.,CASSGASRGNEQFF,TGTGCCAGCAGCGGAGCCTCGCGGGGGAATGAGCAGTTCTTC
TRBV5-1,.,TRBJ1-1,.,CASSPLGAAKAFF,TGCGCCAGCAGCCCTCTGGGGGCGGCAAAAGCTTTCTTT
TRBV7-9,.,TRBJ1-1,.,CASSYGGPAFF,TGTGCCAGCAGCTATGGGGGCCCGGCTTTCTTT
TRBV7-2,.,TRBJ2-1,.,CASSSGLTYNEQFF,TGTGCCAGCAGCTCCGGACTAACCTACAATGAGCAGTTCTTC
TRBV7-2,TRBD2,TRBJ2-1,.,CASSLVISGGEAYNEQFF,TGTGCCAGCAGCTTAGTTATTAGCGGGGGTGAAGCCTACAATGAGCAGTTCTTC
TRBV7-2,TRBD2,TRBJ2-3,.,CASSVAGVLADTQYF,TGTGCCAGCAGCGTAGCGGGAGTTCTCGCAGATACGCAGTATTTT
TRBV9,.,TRBJ1-3,.,CASSVRGDSGNTIYF,TGTGCCAGCAGCGTCCGGGGGGACTCTGGAAACACCATATATTTT
TRBV5-5,.,TRBJ1-2,.,CASSLSDRNYGYTF,TGTGCCAGCAGCTTGAGTGACAGGAACTATGGCTACACCTTC
TRBV28,TRBD1,TRBJ1-3,few,CASSTGQGRNTIYF,TGTGCCAGCAGTACAGGACAGGGGAGAAACACCATATATTTT
TRBV4-3,.,TRBJ2-2,.,CASSQDSNTGELFF,TGCGCCAGCAGCCAAGACTCGAACACCGGGGAGCTGTTTTTT
TRBV30,.,TRBJ2-1,once,CAWRRGTRDGEQFF,TGTGCCTGGAGGCGAGGGACACGGGATGGGGAGCAGTTCTTC
TRBV2,.,TRBJ1-5,.,CASSAYYSNQPQHF,TGTGCCAGCAGCGCTTACTATAGCAATCAGCCCCAGCATTTT
TRBV30,TRBD2,TRBJ2-5,.,CAWSNSGRAAETQYF,TGTGCCTGGAGTAATAGCGGGAGGGCCGCAGAGACCCAGTACTTC
TRBV4-3,.,TRBJ2-7,.,CASSQEWGGGGYEQYF,TGCGCCAGCAGCCAAGAATGGGGAGGGGGGGGCTACGAGCAGTACTTC
TRBV4-2,TRBD2,TRBJ2-3,.,CASSQDWGLGARGGGTQYF,TGTGCCAGCAGCCAAGATTGGGGACTAGGGGCCCGAGGGGGGGGTACGCAGTATTTT
TRBV25-1,TRBD2,TRBJ2-7,once,CASSELAGATYEQYF,TGTGCCAGCAGTGAATTAGCGGGAGCCACCTACGAGCAGTACTTC
TRBV6-5,.,TRBJ2-5,.,CASSPLQGLQGTQYF,TGTGCCAGCAGTCCACTTCAGGGGTTGCAAGGGACCCAGTACTTC
TRBV2,TRBD1,TRBJ1-2,.,CASSRDRVDYGYTF,TGTGCCAGCAGTAGGGACAGGGTTGACTATGGCTACACCTTC
TRBV7-6,.,TRBJ2-1,.,CASSLRDSFNEQFF,TGTGCCAGCAGCCTCAGGGACTCGTTCAATGAGCAGTTCTTC
TRBV7-2,.,TRBJ1-5,.,CASSSDSHNQPQHF,TGTGCCAGCAGTTCCGACAGCCACAATCAGCCCCAGCATTTT
TRBV19,.,TRBJ2-1,.,CASSRRWGQGNNEQFF,TGTGCCAGTAGTAGACGGTGGGGGCAGGGGAACAATGAGCAGTTCTTC
TRBV2,TRBD1,TRBJ2-5,.,CASHRQGVSETQYF,TGTGCCAGCCACAGACAGGGGGTTTCTGAGACCCAGTACTTC
TRBV9,TRBD2,TRBJ2-1,.,CASSVSGRAVNEQFF,TGTGCCAGCAGCGTTAGCGGGAGAGCTGTGAATGAGCAGTTCTTC
TRBV1,.,TRBJ2-7,.,CTSSQEAANKLALPEQYF,TGCACCAGCAGCCAAGAAGCGGCGAACAAGTTGGCTCTTCCCGAGCAGTACTTC
TRBV5-4,.,TRBJ2-7,.,CASSQGGEQYF,TGTGCCAGCAGCCAGGGAGGCGAGCAGTACTTC
TRBV5-3,.,TRBJ2-1,.,CARRLTSCGKSSYNEQFF,TGTGCCAGAAGATTGACTTCTTGCGGGAAGAGCTCCTACAATGAGCAGTTCTTC
TRBV6-1,.,TRBJ2-2,.,CASSVQNTGELFF,TGTGCCAGCAGTGTCCAGAACACCGGGGAGCTGTTTTTT
TRBV7-2,TRBD1,TRBJ2-5,once,CASSLGTGWAETQYF,TGTGCCAGCAGCTTAGGGACAGGGTGGGCAGAGACCCAGTACTTC
TRBV4-1,.,TRBJ2-1,.,CASSQRSNNEQFF,TGCGCCAGCAGCCAGCGGAGCAACAATGAGCAGTTCTTC
TRBV6-1,TRBD1,TRBJ2-5,.,CASSSGTEYQETQYF,TGTGCCAGCAGCTCCGGGACAGAGTACCAAGAGACCCAGTACTTC